This TCR beta chain was captured in a study of blood T cells in healthy people across ages. For the study at large: About one barcoded TCR beta cDNA was captured per two T cells. Points from the study as a whole: Aged donors had fewer naive CD4+ cells and lower diversity than long-lived donors.

In the case of this clonotype: Its cognate antigen is unknown.

The authors extracted at least 5.5 micrograms of total RNA per sample. After removal of 7 bases from V and 2 bases from J, the junction contained 5 bases not matched to a gene. Germline V gene data show CDR1 as LNHDA and CDR2 as SQIVND (reference sequence). This CDR3 region has 13 residues. Through a sample-barcoded 5' primer and a J-beta primer mix, a second PCR was run for roughly 7 to 12 cycles. Each TCR beta cDNA got a 12-nucleotide random molecular identifier. MiXCR was run by TCRdb on the 5' RACE reads, yielding one entry per CDR3 protein. The data contain hundreds of thousands of distinct CDR3 sequences, under 55% of them singletons.

Sample: blood. This chain joins TRBV19 and TRBJ2-7; TRBD1 matches at 7 bases. The source of this sequence is a man between 60 and 75 years old in good health. The CDR3 region is CASKPTGTYEQYF. In DNA form, the CDR3 reads TGTGCCAGTAAGCCGACAGGGACCTACGAGCAGTACTTC.